This T cell receptor (beta chain) was found in a study of T cells in Graves' hyperthyroidism and ophthalmopathy. General observations from the study: Most thyroid clonotypes that were expanded above 0.001 also turned up in blood. Ophthalmopathy and stable hyperthyroidism were separated by a 13 V-J model.

This clonotype was observed many times. Its antigen remains unknown. Every diagnosis used clinical symptoms, serum thyroxine and TRAb, thyroid ultrasound and orbital computed tomography. Germline assignment: CDR1 MRHNA and CDR2 SNTAGT. The CDR3 is 12 amino acids. V gave up 6 bases and J gave up 1 base, with 6 bases separating them. What was amplified from RNA transcripts were TCR beta CDR3 regions. TCR CDR3 regions were first amplified by RT-PCR with HTBI primers. Each CDR3 protein gets one entry after TCRdb re-called the multiplex PCR reads with MiXCR. The table shows a few hundred thousand distinct CDR3 sequences, with more than 45% occurring only once.

Sequencing was performed on peripheral blood or thyroid tissue (not recorded which). The gene calls are TRBV6-4 and TRBJ1-1; D call uncertain. The sequence was obtained from a young woman with Graves' hyperthyroidism. The CDR3 sequence is CASRGRNTEAFF. CDR3 in DNA: TGTGCCAGCAGAGGCAGGAACACTGAAGCTTTCTTT.